This T cell receptor beta chain was found in a study of blood T cells in healthy people across ages. The second PCR ran about 6 to 12 cycles with a sample-barcoded 5' primer and J-beta primers. TCRdb independently ran MiXCR on the 5' RACE reads; one entry per CDR3 protein. There are about a million distinct CDR3 sequences in the sample; roughly 51% occur only once, and 20% to 25% lies in the top ten. CDR1 is MGHRA, CDR2 YSYEKL, per germline. With 0 bases removed from V and 2 bases from J, the gap between germline ends came to 17 bases. There are 17 residues in the CDR3. The chain couples TRBV4-1 to TRBJ2-7; D may correspond to TRBD1 or TRBD2 (5 bases each). This sequence was found in a woman aged 55-70 years in good health. What was sequenced was blood. The CDR3 nucleotides read TGCGCCAGCAGCCAAGATATCCCACGGGACGGAACCTACGAGCAGTACTTC. Protein product: CASSQDIPRDGTYEQYF.